One T cell receptor (beta chain) is described in this entry. Its antigen target is currently unknown. Qualities for individual bases were not recorded, and no much larger clone is one base off. TCR CDR3 regions were amplified from genomic DNA by multiplex PCR using the deep immunoSEQ assay. Genomic DNA extracted from each cell subset was distributed evenly over all wells of several immunoSEQ 96-well plates, and each plate served as one replicate. For sorted subsets, each replicate PCR was loaded with approximately 0.2 ug genomic DNA, equivalent to about 33,000 T cell genomes. Purified libraries were measured with a Qubit 3.0 fluorometer, size-checked on a Bioanalyzer 2100, and measured again with the KAPA Library Quantification kit. A separate single-read 150-cycle Illumina NextSeq 550 flow cell was used to sequence each immunoSEQ 96-well plate. Processing in the source paper ran as follows. Because the immunoSEQ output held only junctional sequences and lacked quality scores, the filtering could not match the filtering applied to full-length reads. Sequences were annotated with PyIR, a Python wrapper for IgBLAST v1.9, using IMGT germline references to assign V/J genes and CDR3. Reads were removed for weak V/J assignments (E-value above 1e-6), missing CDR3, stop codons, out-of-frame junctions, or ambiguous translated residues. V3J clonotypes were defined by identical inferred V gene, J gene, and CDR3 amino acid sequence. Percentage overlap between repertoires was calculated by dividing the number of shared unique clonotypes by the size of the smaller repertoire. Three approaches were used to assess repertoire richness: RTK rarefaction, the Chao1 estimator, and Recon v2.1 estimates of unobserved clonotypes. OLGA was used to compute generation probabilities for all TCRbeta clonotypes that the gDNA method yielded from a handful of donors. In TCRdb, the immuneACCESS table is reduced to in-frame sequences with V and J assigned. These tables do not hold every clone; where another copy was compared, an unresolved V gene accounts for under half, and the others remain unexplained. V and J calls and clone size are copied from that table; D and trimming were computed from the DNA. The sample contains about 2.4 million clones, roughly 92% of them found a single time. Roughly 0.13% of the sample lies in the top ten.

Trimming costs V 2 bases and J 10 bases, and their ends lie 6 bases apart. The germline V gene sets CDR1 to SGHDN and CDR2 to FVKESK. Taken from cysteine to phenylalanine, the CDR3 has 11 residues. Only the CDR3 portion is preserved as DNA: 33 bases, with reading frame beginning at the first base. The data were taken from a study of shared clonotypes between healthy human individuals (dated by TCRdb to 2018 to 2020). Background for the entire study: A couple of women and a few men aged 18 to 49 years were included in the cohort. Blood TCR repertoires of four to six healthy adults were deeply sequenced to estimate repertoire size and the extent of clonotype sharing between individuals. Per donor, leukapheresis produced somewhere between about 0.8 and 9.5 billion PBMCs. To increase sequencing depth and limit assay-specific biases, TCR repertoire library preparation and sequencing were carried out by different laboratories using diverse techniques. For each donor, CD4 naive and CD4 memory were each given three plates, CD8 naive was given two plates, and CD8 memory was given one plate. General findings and caveats noted by the study authors: Incomplete sequencing was indicated by rarefaction of sorted-subset datasets, despite the large sequencing depth. Pairwise subsampling led to the expectation that sequencing depth would affect the degree of clonotype sharing among donors. Sampling was limited to blood, and TCR repertoires in tissue likely differ from TCR repertoires in blood. Approximately 5% of naive CD4, 3.5% of naive CD8, 2.3% of memory CD4, and 0.35% to 0.4% of memory CD8 clonotypes were shared across several donors. The small number of donors limited the genetic and exposure-history diversity represented. Estimated clonotype richness was generally larger for naive than for memory subsets. Higher generation probabilities were observed for clonotypes shared by all four sorted-subset donors than for non-shared clonotypes.

Healthy HIV-negative adults with no recently reported acute infections or vaccinations were included as donors. All donors were Caucasian adults living in Nashville, Tennessee, USA. CD4+ T cells were enriched by magnetic negative selection, after which naive cells were positively selected on CD45RA and the negative fraction was taken as the memory subset. Blood was obtained by leukapheresis, after which PBMCs were separated by Ficoll-Histopaque density gradient centrifugation and cryopreserved in liquid nitrogen vapor phase. Analytical flow cytometry was used to check the purity and quantity of every magnetically sorted T cell population. Each sorted fraction had its genomic DNA isolated and then quantified by UV absorbance on a Nanodrop 2000c.

The V gene is TRBV14 and the J gene is TRBJ2-1; no D segment can be confidently identified. Sequenced sample: naive CD4+ T cells sorted from blood. What the cell subset or site label conveys for this sample: CD45RA+ positively selected. The sequence derives from a man between 18 and 35 years old in good health. This receptor carries the CDR3 CASSQFTEQFF. The DNA is TGTGCCAGCAGCCAATTTACCGAGCAGTTCTTC.